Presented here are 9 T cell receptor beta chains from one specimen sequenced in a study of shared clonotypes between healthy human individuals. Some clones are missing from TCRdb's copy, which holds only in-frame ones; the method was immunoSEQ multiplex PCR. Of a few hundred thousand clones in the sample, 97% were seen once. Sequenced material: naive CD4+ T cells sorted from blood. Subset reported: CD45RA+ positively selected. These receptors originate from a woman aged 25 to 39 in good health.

The CDR3 protein is CASSLSGLAGGTEQYF. DNA of the CDR3: TGTGCCAGCAGTTTATCCGGACTAGCGGGAGGGACCGAGCAGTACTTC. The chain links TRBV27 to TRBJ2-7; 15 positions match TRBD2. After removal of 0 bases from V and 6 bases from J, the junction contained 3 bases not matched to a gene. Germline loops: CDR1 MNHEY, CDR2 SMNVEV (reference sequence). The CDR3 sequence is 16 residues long.

DNA of the CDR3: TGTGCCAGCGGGCAGGGTGGGCATGGCTACACCTTC. Encoded protein: CASGQGGHGYTF. The chain employs TRBV28 and TRBJ1-2; the D gene is possibly TRBD1 (5 bases). Looked up from germline, CDR1 is MDHEN and CDR2 is SYDVKM. With 8 bases removed from V and 6 bases from J, the gap between germline ends came to 13 bases. The CDR3 length is 12 residues.

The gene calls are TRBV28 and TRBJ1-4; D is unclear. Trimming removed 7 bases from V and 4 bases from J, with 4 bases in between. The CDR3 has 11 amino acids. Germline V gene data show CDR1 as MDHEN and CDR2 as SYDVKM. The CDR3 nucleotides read TGTGCCAGCAAGGATAATGAAAAACTGTTTTTT. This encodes CASKDNEKLFF.

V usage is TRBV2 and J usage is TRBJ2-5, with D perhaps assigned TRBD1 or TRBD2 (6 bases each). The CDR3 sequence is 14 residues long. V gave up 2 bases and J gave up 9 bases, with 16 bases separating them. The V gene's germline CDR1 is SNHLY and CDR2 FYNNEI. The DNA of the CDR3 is TGTGCCAGCAGTGAACGGACAGCCCCGGGGGCCCAGTACTTC. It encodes CASSERTAPGAQYF.

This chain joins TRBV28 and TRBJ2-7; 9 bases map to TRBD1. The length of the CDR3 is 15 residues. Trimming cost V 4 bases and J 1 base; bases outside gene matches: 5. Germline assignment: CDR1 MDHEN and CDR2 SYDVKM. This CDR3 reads CASSSSGQGSYEQYF. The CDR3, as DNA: TGTGCCAGCAGTTCCTCGGGACAGGGTTCCTACGAGCAGTACTTC.

The DNA of the CDR3 is TGCAGCGTTGACCGGGGCGGGGACAGGGGGCAGGATCTCGGCACCGGGGAGCTGTTTTTT. Protein sequence: CSVDRGGDRGQDLGTGELFF. This rearrangement joins TRBV29-1 to TRBJ2-2; 12 positions agree with TRBD1. J gave up 4 bases and V 3 bases, and 18 bases lay outside the gene matches. CDR1 SQVTM and CDR2 ANQGSEA come from the germline V gene. CDR3 size: 20 residues.

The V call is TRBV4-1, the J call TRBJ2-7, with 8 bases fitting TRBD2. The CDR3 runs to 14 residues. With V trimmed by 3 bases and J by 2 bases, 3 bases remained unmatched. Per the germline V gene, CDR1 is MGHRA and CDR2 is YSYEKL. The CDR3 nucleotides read TGCGCCAGCAGCCACCCCGGGAGGGCCTACGAGCAGTACTTC. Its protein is CASSHPGRAYEQYF.

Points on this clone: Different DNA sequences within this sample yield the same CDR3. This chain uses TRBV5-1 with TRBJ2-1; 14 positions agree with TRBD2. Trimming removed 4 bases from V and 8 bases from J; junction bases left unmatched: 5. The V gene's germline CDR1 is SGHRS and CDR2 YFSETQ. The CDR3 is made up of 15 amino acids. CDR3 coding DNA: TGCGCCAGCAGCCTAGGACTAGCGGGAGGCGATGAGCAGTTCTTC. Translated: CASSLGLAGGDEQFF.

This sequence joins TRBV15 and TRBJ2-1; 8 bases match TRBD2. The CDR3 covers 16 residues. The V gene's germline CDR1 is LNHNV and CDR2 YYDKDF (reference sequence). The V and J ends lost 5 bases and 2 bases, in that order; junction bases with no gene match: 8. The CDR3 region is CATSPLSSGTYNEQFF. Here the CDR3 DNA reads TGTGCCACCAGCCCACTTAGTAGCGGGACCTACAATGAGCAGTTCTTC.